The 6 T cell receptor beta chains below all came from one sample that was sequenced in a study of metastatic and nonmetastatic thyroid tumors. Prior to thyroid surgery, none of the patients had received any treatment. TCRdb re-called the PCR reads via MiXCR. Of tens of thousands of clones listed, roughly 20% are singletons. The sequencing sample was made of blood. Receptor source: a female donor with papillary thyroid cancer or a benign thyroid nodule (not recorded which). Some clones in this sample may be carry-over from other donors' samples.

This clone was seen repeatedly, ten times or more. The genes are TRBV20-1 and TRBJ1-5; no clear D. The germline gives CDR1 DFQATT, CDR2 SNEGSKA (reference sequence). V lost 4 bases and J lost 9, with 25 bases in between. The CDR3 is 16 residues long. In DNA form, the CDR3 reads TGCAGTGCTACCTTAGGCGTTTTCAACCCCCCAGGGCCCCAGCATTTT. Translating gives CSATLGVFNPPGPQHF.

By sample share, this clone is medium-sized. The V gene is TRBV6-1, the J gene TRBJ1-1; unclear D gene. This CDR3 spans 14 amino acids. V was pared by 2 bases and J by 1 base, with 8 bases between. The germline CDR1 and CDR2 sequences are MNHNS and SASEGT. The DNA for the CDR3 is TGTGCCAGCAGTGAAAAGCGCAAGAACACTGAAGCTTTCTTT. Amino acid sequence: CASSEKRKNTEAFF.

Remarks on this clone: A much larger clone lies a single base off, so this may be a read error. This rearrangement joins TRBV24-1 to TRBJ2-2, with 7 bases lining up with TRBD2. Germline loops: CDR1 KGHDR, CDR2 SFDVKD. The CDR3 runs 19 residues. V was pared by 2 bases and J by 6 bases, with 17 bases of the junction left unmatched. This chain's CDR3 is CATSDSVLLTSLSSGELFF. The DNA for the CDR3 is TGTGCCACCAGTGATTCTGTCCTCCTGACTAGCCTTTCGTCCGGGGAGCTGTTTTTT.

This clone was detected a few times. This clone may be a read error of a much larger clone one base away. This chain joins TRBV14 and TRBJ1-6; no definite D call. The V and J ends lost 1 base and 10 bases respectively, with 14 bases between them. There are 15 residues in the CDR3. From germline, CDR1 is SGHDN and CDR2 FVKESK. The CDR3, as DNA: TGTGCCAGCAGCCAAGTGAAGTGGGGAAGATCACCCCTCCACTTT. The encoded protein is CASSQVKWGRSPLHF.

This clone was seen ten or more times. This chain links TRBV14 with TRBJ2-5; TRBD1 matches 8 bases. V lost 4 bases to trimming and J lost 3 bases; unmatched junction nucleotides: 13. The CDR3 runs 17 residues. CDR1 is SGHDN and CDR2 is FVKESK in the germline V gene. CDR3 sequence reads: CASSLVRTGKLKETQYF. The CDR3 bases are TGTGCCAGCAGCCTCGTCAGGACAGGGAAATTGAAAGAGACCCAGTACTTC. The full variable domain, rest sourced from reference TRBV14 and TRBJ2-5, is EAGVTQFPSHSVIEKGQTVTLRCDPISGHDNLYWYRRVMGKEIKFLLHFVKESKQDESGMPNNRFLAERTGGTYSTLKVQPAELEDSGVYFCASSLVRTGKLKETQYFGPGTRLLVL.

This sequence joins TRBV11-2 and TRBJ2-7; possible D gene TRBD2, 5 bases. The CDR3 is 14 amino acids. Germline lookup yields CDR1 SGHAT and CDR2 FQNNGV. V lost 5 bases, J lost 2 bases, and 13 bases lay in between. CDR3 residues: CASSTRRVAYEQYF. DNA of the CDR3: TGTGCCAGCAGCACAAGGCGGGTCGCCTACGAGCAGTACTTC.